The 27 T cell receptor beta chains below were found in one sample sequenced in a study of T cell changes during pregnancy in multiple sclerosis. TCRdb's table, derived via immunoSEQ multiplex PCR, lists solely in-frame clones and lacks some. Among approximately 63,000 clones listed, nearly 95% were seen once. This sample comprised CD8+ T cells from peripheral blood mononuclear cells, obtained in the third trimester of pregnancy. The receptors originated from a female donor with multiple sclerosis, enrolled in a pregnancy study.

The chain employs TRBV5-6 and TRBJ2-1; 12 bases align to TRBD2. CDR1 is SGHDT, CDR2 YYEEEE, per germline. The CDR3 is 15 residues long. V dropped 2 bases and J dropped 7; count of bases not matched to a gene: 4. Here the CDR3 reads CASSFGTSGLNEQFF. CDR3 nucleotides: TGTGCCAGCAGCTTCGGGACTAGCGGGCTTAATGAGCAGTTCTTC. Supplemented by reference TRBV5-6 and TRBJ2-1, the full variable domain reads DAGVTQSPTHLIKTRGQQVTLRCSPKSGHDTVSWYQQALGQGPQFIFQYYEEEERQRGNFPDRFSGHQFPNYSSELNVNALLLGDSALYLCASSFGTSGLNEQFFGPGTRLTVL.

This rearrangement joins TRBV5-4 to TRBJ2-5, with a weak D call TRBD2 (6 bases). This CDR3 has 14 residues. V was trimmed by 2 bases and J by 5 bases, leaving 13 bases between them. Germline V lookup: CDR1 SGHNT, CDR2 YYREEE (reference sequence). The CDR3 here is CASSFSRERETQYF. The CDR3 DNA reads as TGTGCCAGCAGCTTTTCCCGGGAGAGGGAGACCCAGTACTTC.

This sequence joins TRBV19 and TRBJ2-5; TRBD2 aligns across 9 bases. Germline-derived CDR1 and CDR2 are LNHDA and SQIVND (reference sequence). This CDR3 is 15 amino acids long. The V gene end was trimmed by 2 bases and the J gene end by 1 base; junction bases not matched to a gene: 2. The CDR3 nucleotides read TGTGCCAGTAGTATACTAGCGGGGTCCCAAGAGACCCAGTACTTC. Amino acids: CASSILAGSQETQYF.

The chain carries TRBV7-9 and TRBJ2-7; TRBD2 matches at 10 bases. CDR1 is SEHNR, CDR2 FQNEAQ, per germline (reference sequence). The length of the CDR3 is 16 residues. With 0 bases clipped from V and 5 bases from J, the junction kept 7 bases outside the gene matches. CDR3 sequence reads: CASSLATSSGSNEQYF. CDR3 sequence (DNA): TGTGCCAGCAGCTTAGCTACGTCTAGCGGGAGTAACGAGCAGTACTTC.

The chain employs TRBV29-1 and TRBJ1-1; D gene unclear. This CDR3 region has 11 residues. The V gene's germline CDR1 is SQVTM and CDR2 ANQGSEA. CDR3 sequence (DNA): TGCAGTATTCGACAGAACACTGAAGCTTTCTTT. It encodes CSIRQNTEAFF.

This chain links TRBV10-3 with TRBJ2-3; 13 positions agree with TRBD2. V dropped 2 bases and J dropped 1; count of bases not matched to a gene: 3. Germline-derived CDR1 and CDR2 are ENHRY and SYGVKD. The CDR3 loop spans 17 amino acids. CDR3 sequence: CAISETGLAGRTDTQYF. The DNA for the CDR3 is TGTGCCATCAGTGAGACGGGACTAGCGGGGCGCACAGATACGCAGTATTTT.

V gene TRBV6-5 combines with J gene TRBJ2-7; 7 bases are shared with TRBD1. There are 14 residues in the CDR3. The ends lost 6 bases at V and 3 bases at J; junction bases unmatched: 8. Germline loops: CDR1 MNHEY, CDR2 SVGAGI. The CDR3 DNA is TGTGCCAGCAGCGAGTGGACAGGCAACTACGAGCAGTACTTC. It codes for CASSEWTGNYEQYF.

CDR3 nucleotide sequence: TGTGCCAGTAGTTCATGGGACAGGGGGATATACGAGCAGTACTTC. It yields the protein CASSSWDRGIYEQYF. The gene calls are TRBV19 and TRBJ2-7; TRBD1 matches 11 bases. Germline CDR1 and CDR2: LNHDA and SQIVND (reference sequence). This CDR3 comprises 15 residues. Unmatched junction bases numbered 7, after V lost 5 bases and J lost 4 bases.

This chain connects TRBV5-4 to TRBJ2-7; 9 nucleotides agree with TRBD1. V gave up 4 bases and J gave up 2 bases; unmatched junction bases: 4. The CDR3 consists of 14 residues. Germline lookup yields CDR1 SGHNT and CDR2 YYREEE (reference sequence). The DNA for the CDR3 is TGTGCCAGCAGCGTAAACAGGGGGCCCTACGAGCAGTACTTC. Translating gives CASSVNRGPYEQYF.

This rearrangement joins TRBV6-1 to TRBJ2-6; D might be TRBD1 (5 bases). V was pared by 5 bases and J by 2 bases, with 10 bases between. Germline-derived CDR1 and CDR2 are MNHNS and SASEGT. The CDR3 contains 15 residues. The CDR3 region has the DNA TGTGCCAGCAGTATTCAGGGTACTGGGGCCAACGTCCTGACTTTC. As protein: CASSIQGTGANVLTF.

This clone was observed a single time. The genes are TRBV11-2 and TRBJ2-5; 9 bases are a match to TRBD2. The CDR3 loop spans 15 amino acids. Germline loops: CDR1 SGHAT, CDR2 FQNNGV. The J segment lost 2 bases and the V segment lost 8 bases, leaving 9 bases of the junction unmatched. The CDR3: CASSPSGTEQETQYF. The DNA for the CDR3 is TGTGCCAGCTCGCCTAGCGGGACGGAGCAAGAGACCCAGTACTTC.

This clone appeared a single time. J is TRBJ2-7 and V is TRBV4-3, with 7 bases matching TRBD2. With V trimmed by 4 bases and J by 0 bases, 9 bases remained unmatched. CDR3 length equals 16 residues. In germline, CDR1 is LGHNA, CDR2 YSLEER. The DNA for the CDR3 is TGCGCCAGCAGCCCCACCTTAGCGGGCCTCTCCTACGAGCAGTACTTC. Its protein is CASSPTLAGLSYEQYF.

The V and J genes are TRBV7-3 and TRBJ2-7; TRBD2 agrees at 9 bases. CDR1 SGHTA and CDR2 FQGTGA come from the germline V gene. The CDR3 has 15 amino acids. V dropped 5 bases and J dropped 1; count of bases not matched to a gene: 6. The CDR3 bases are TGTGCCAGCAGCGAACTAGCGGGCAAGTCCTACGAGCAGTACTTC. It yields the protein CASSELAGKSYEQYF.

The V call is TRBV7-9, the J call TRBJ2-7; 7 bases match TRBD2. This CDR3 has 15 residues. V shed 1 base, J shed 2 bases, and the junction held 5 bases outside the gene matches. Looked up from germline, CDR1 is SEHNR and CDR2 is FQNEAQ (reference sequence). CDR3 sequence (DNA): TGTGCCAGCAGCTTAGGGACTAGTAGGACCTACGAGCAGTACTTC. Its protein product is CASSLGTSRTYEQYF.

About this clone itself: Different DNA sequences within this sample yield the same CDR3. The chain has TRBV28 and TRBJ2-7; TRBD2 agrees at 7 bases. CDR3 length: 14 amino acids. CDR1 is MDHEN, CDR2 SYDVKM, per germline. Losses at the gene ends were 3 bases for V and 3 bases for J; bases not matched to a gene: 5. Here the CDR3 DNA reads TGTGCCAGCAGTTTGCAGGGCGGGAGCTACGAGCAGTACTTC. Translating it yields CASSLQGGSYEQYF.

V and J are TRBV19 and TRBJ2-5; 7 nucleotides agree with TRBD1. From germline, CDR1 is LNHDA and CDR2 SQIVND (reference sequence). There are 14 residues in the CDR3. J lost 5 bases, V lost 9 bases, and 12 bases had no gene match. The CDR3 bases are TGTGCCAGCAACACAGGGGTGAAGGCGGAGACCCAGTACTTC. Its protein is CASNTGVKAETQYF.

The chain couples TRBV28 to TRBJ2-7; 11 bases map to TRBD1. CDR3 length: 17 amino acids. In germline, CDR1 is MDHEN, CDR2 SYDVKM. With 5 bases clipped from V and 2 bases from J, the junction kept 11 bases outside the gene matches. The CDR3 sequence: CASSPRTGGFITYEQYF. The CDR3 coding sequence is TGTGCCAGCAGTCCGCGGACAGGGGGCTTTATTACCTACGAGCAGTACTTC.

This clone was seen a single time. The rearrangement joins TRBV19 to TRBJ2-2; maybe TRBD2 (6 bases). CDR1 and CDR2 (germline): LNHDA, SQIVND (reference sequence). V was pared by 9 bases and J by 0 bases, with 20 bases between. CDR3 length: 17 residues. The CDR3 protein is CASSGSGPRSNTGELFF. The CDR3 DNA is TGTGCCAGCTCGGGAAGCGGGCCCCGTTCGAACACCGGGGAGCTGTTTTTT.

This sequence joins TRBV5-4 and TRBJ2-7; tentatively, D is TRBD2 (6 bases). Trimming cost V 4 bases and J 6 bases, with 11 bases left between them. The CDR3 has 12 amino acids. CDR1 and CDR2 from the germline V gene are SGHNT and YYREEE (reference sequence). The CDR3: CASSQTSSEQYF. The CDR3 region has the DNA TGTGCCAGCAGCCAGACTAGTAGCGAGCAGTACTTC.

V and J are TRBV5-4 and TRBJ1-4; the match to TRBD1 covers 9 bases. The CDR3 contains 13 residues. The trim removed 7 bases at V and 4 bases at J, leaving 2 bases unmatched. Germline-derived CDR1 and CDR2 are SGHNT and YYREEE (reference sequence). CDR3 in amino acids: CASGTGLNEKLFF. CDR3 nucleotides: TGTGCCAGCGGGACAGGGCTTAATGAAAAACTGTTTTTT. The whole variable domain, filled in from reference TRBV5-4 and TRBJ1-4, reads ETGVTQSPTHLIKTRGQQVTLRCSSQSGHNTVSWYQQALGQGPQFIFQYYREEENGRGNFPPRFSGLQFPNYSSELNVNALELDDSALYLCASGTGLNEKLFFGSGTQLSVL.

The chain employs TRBV5-5 and TRBJ2-1, with D perhaps TRBD2 (6 bases). Trimming left V 7 bases short and J 7 bases short, with 18 bases between. Germline assignment: CDR1 SGHKS and CDR2 YYEKEE (reference sequence). This CDR3 region has 14 residues. CDR3 DNA sequence: TGTGCCAGCTCCCGGCCGGGAGACTTTAATGAGCAGTTCTTC. Encoded protein: CASSRPGDFNEQFF.

This sequence joins TRBV4-1 and TRBJ1-2, with 8 bases that match TRBD1. V dropped 4 bases and J dropped 1; count of bases not matched to a gene: 2. The germline gives CDR1 MGHRA, CDR2 YSYEKL. The CDR3 length is 14 residues. Written as DNA, the CDR3 is TGCGCCAGCAGCCCAGGACAGGGTAACTATGGCTACACCTTC. The encoded protein is CASSPGQGNYGYTF.

This chain uses TRBV10-1 with TRBJ2-7; 10 bases match TRBD2. Germline-derived CDR1 and CDR2 are WNHNN and SYGVQD (reference sequence). The CDR3 totals 14 residues. The CDR3 DNA is TGCCCGCGGCCGGGACTAGCGACCTCCTACGAGCAGTACTTC. Protein sequence: CPRPGLATSYEQYF.

This rearrangement joins TRBV29-1 to TRBJ2-2, with a tentative D call TRBD1 (6 bases). The germline V gene has CDR1 SQVTM and CDR2 ANQGSEA. Trimming left V 5 bases short and J 2 bases short, with 18 bases between. This CDR3 has 16 amino acids. CDR3 protein: CSVWGSGQLNTGELFF. CDR3 DNA sequence: TGCAGCGTTTGGGGGTCCGGACAGCTCAACACCGGGGAGCTGTTTTTT.

This chain connects TRBV7-8 to TRBJ1-1; possibly TRBD1 for D (5 bases). CDR1 is SGHVS and CDR2 is FQNEAQ in the germline V gene. Trimming removed 5 bases from V and 4 bases from J, with 17 bases in between. The CDR3 contains 15 residues. CDR3 residues: CASSKQGGEGTEAFF. The DNA for the CDR3 is TGTGCCAGCAGCAAGCAGGGAGGCGAAGGCACTGAAGCTTTCTTT.

The rearrangement links TRBV2 to TRBJ1-5; D is possibly TRBD1 (6 bases). The CDR3 covers 13 residues. The V end was cut by 1 base, the J end by 12 bases, with 13 bases between. CDR1 SNHLY and CDR2 FYNNEI come from the germline V gene. The CDR3 spells CASSEGVRDIQHF. The CDR3 DNA sequence: TGTGCCAGCAGTGAAGGAGTAAGGGACATCCAGCATTTT. The full variable domain, in which reference TRBV2 and TRBJ1-5 provide the parts outside the CDR3, is EPEVTQTPSHQVTQMGQEVILRCVPISNHLYFYWYRQILGQKVEFLVSFYNNEISEKSEIFDDQFSVERPDGSNFTLKIRSTKLEDSAMYFCASSEGVRDIQHFGDGTRLSIL.

The chain is built from TRBV27 and TRBJ2-7; 10 bases fit TRBD1. After removal of 2 bases from V and 5 bases from J, the junction contained 15 bases not matched to a gene. The CDR3 runs 18 residues. Germline values: CDR1 MNHEY, CDR2 SMNVEV (reference sequence). In nucleotides, the CDR3 is TGTGCCAGCAGTTTAGGGTCCTCCGGGACAGGGGTTTCCAACGAGCAGTACTTC. It translates to CASSLGSSGTGVSNEQYF.